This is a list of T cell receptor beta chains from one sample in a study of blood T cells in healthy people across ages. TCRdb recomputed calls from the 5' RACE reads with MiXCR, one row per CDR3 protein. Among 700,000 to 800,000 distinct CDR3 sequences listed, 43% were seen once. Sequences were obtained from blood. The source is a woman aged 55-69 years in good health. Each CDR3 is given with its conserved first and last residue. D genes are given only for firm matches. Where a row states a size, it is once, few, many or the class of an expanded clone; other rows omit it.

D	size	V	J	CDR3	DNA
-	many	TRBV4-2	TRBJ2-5	CASSQDSKGVETQYF	TGTGCCAGCAGCCAAGATAGTAAGGGAGTAGAGACCCAGTACTTC
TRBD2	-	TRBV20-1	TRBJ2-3	CSASTPSGIVADTQYF	TGCAGTGCTTCCACCCCTAGCGGGATTGTGGCAGATACGCAGTATTTT
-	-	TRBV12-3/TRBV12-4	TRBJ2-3	CASRGGGDAQYF	TGTGCCAGCAGAGGGGGGGGAGATGCGCAGTATTTT
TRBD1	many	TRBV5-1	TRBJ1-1	CASSAGVAGGTEAFF	TGCGCCAGCAGCGCTGGAGTAGCAGGGGGGACTGAAGCTTTCTTT
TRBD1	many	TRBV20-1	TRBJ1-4	CSASLIQGRPFEKLFF	TGCAGTGCTAGTCTCATACAGGGGCGACCATTCGAAAAACTGTTTTTT
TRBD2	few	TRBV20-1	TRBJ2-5	CSGTSGTRETQYF	TGCAGTGGGACTAGCGGGACTCGAGAGACCCAGTACTTC
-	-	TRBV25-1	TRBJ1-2	CASSDGRESYGYTF	TGTGCCAGCAGTGATGGCAGGGAGAGCTATGGCTACACCTTC
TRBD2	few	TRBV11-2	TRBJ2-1	CASSLLASGSVDEQFF	TGTGCCAGCAGCTTACTCGCTAGCGGGAGTGTGGATGAGCAGTTCTTC
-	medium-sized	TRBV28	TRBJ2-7	CASSSLTGEVNEQYF	TGTGCCAGCAGTTCCCTTACAGGAGAGGTAAACGAGCAGTACTTC
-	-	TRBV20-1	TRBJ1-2	CSASHYGYTF	TGCAGTGCCAGCCATTATGGCTACACCTTC
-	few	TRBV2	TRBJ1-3	CASSAGRGVSGNTIYF	TGTGCCAGCAGCGCCGGGCGAGGGGTCTCTGGAAACACCATATATTTT
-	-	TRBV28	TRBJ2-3	CASSLGTAGADTQYF	TGTGCCAGCAGTTTAGGCACCGCAGGGGCAGATACGCAGTATTTT
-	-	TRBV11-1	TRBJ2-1	CASSSLGGQFF	TGTGCCAGCAGCTCGCTAGGTGGGCAGTTCTTC
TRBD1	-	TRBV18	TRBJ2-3	CASSPAGTGIDTQYF	TGTGCCAGCTCACCCGCCGGGACAGGGATAGATACGCAGTATTTT
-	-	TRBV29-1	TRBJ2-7	CSVPTQPEVEQYF	TGCAGCGTCCCCACCCAGCCCGAGGTGGAGCAGTACTTC
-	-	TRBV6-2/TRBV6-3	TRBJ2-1	CASSLWTAFRSSYNEQFF	TGTGCTAGCAGTCTCTGGACGGCTTTCCGAAGCTCCTACAATGAGCAGTTCTTC
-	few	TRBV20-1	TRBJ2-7	CSARRQNSYEQYF	TGCAGTGCTAGACGACAGAACTCCTACGAGCAGTACTTC
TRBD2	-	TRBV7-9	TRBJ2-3	CASGSSGGPTDTQYF	TGTGCCAGCGGCTCTAGCGGGGGACCCACAGATACGCAGTATTTT
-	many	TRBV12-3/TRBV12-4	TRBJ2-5	CASSLGEGTLSGQYF	TGTGCCAGCAGCCTGGGAGAGGGGACACTCAGCGGCCAGTACTTC
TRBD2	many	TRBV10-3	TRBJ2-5	CAISEGSGVQETQYF	TGTGCCATCAGTGAGGGTAGCGGGGTACAAGAGACCCAGTACTTC
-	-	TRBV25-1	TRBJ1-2	CASSAQEVTNYGYTF	TGTGCCAGCAGTGCACAGGAAGTAACTAACTATGGCTACACCTTC
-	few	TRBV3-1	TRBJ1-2	CASSQPDGNYGYTF	TGTGCCAGCAGCCAGCCTGACGGGAACTATGGCTACACCTTC